Following are 28 T cell receptor beta chains from one sample sequenced in a study of somatic mutations in cytotoxic T cells in rheumatoid arthritis (dated by TCRdb to the late 2010s). Libraries were constructed by the immunoSEQ multiplex PCR assay. Not all clones reach the TCRdb copy of this immuneACCESS table, which keeps in-frame sequences only. Checked studies attribute under half of the gap to unresolved V genes and leave the rest unexplained. The sample table records under 20,000 clones; over 75% of these occur just once. The ten largest clones add up to 11% to 15% of the sample. Sequencing was done on a sample of CD8+ T cells sorted from blood. These receptors were obtained from an adult with rheumatoid arthritis.

The V and J genes are TRBV28 and TRBJ2-1; D might be TRBD2 (5 bases). The V end was cut by 6 bases, the J end by 9 bases, with 21 bases between. The germline gives CDR1 MDHEN, CDR2 SYDVKM. The CDR3 covers 15 residues. The CDR3 DNA follows: TGTGCCAGCAGAGGGTTGAGCCGCCCCCGGGGTGAGCAGTTCTTC. Translation gives CASRGLSRPRGEQFF.

This chain links TRBV11-2 with TRBJ2-5, with a weak D call TRBD2 (6 bases). V was trimmed by 5 bases and J by 1 base, leaving 20 bases between them. The CDR3 length is 17 residues. Germline CDR1 reads SGHAT; CDR2 reads FQNNGV. The CDR3 DNA reads as TGTGCCAGCAGCCCATTCCCAGGGAGGAGCAGCCAAGAGACCCAGTACTTC. Translation: CASSPFPGRSSQETQYF.

The chain combines TRBV7-3 with TRBJ2-5; possibly TRBD2 for D (5 bases). Per germline, CDR1 SGHTA and CDR2 FQGTGA. CDR3 length: 15 amino acids. Deletions cut 3 bases from V and 1 base from J, with 12 bases between. The CDR3 region has the DNA TGTGCCAGCAGCTTGTGGTCTGGACTCCAAGAGACCCAGTACTTC. This gives the protein CASSLWSGLQETQYF.

This clone was seen once. The chain joins TRBV27 to TRBJ1-1, with no clear D. This CDR3 has 13 residues. Germline CDR1 reads MNHEY; CDR2 reads SMNVEV (reference sequence). Trimming pared 7 bases from V and 5 bases from J, leaving 14 bases between. The CDR3 spells CASTHHGGTEAFF. CDR3 bases: TGTGCCAGCACCCACCACGGCGGTACTGAAGCTTTCTTT.

In this sample, this clone turned up a few times. The chain uses TRBV7-6 and TRBJ2-7; 11 bases match TRBD1. The CDR3 is 14 amino acids. With 3 bases clipped from V and 6 bases from J, the junction kept 4 bases outside the gene matches. Germline V CDR1 and CDR2: SGHVS, FNYEAQ. Written as DNA, the CDR3 is TGTGCCAGCAGCTTGGCCGGGACAGGGGGCGAGCAGTACTTC. Translation: CASSLAGTGGEQYF.

This clone was found once. The rearrangement links TRBV7-9 to TRBJ2-2; 9 bases fit TRBD1. With 1 base clipped from V and 4 bases from J, the junction kept 1 base outside the gene matches. CDR3 length: 15 amino acids. CDR1 and CDR2 (germline): SEHNR, FQNEAQ (reference sequence). This CDR3 is CASSLGGQGTGELFF. CDR3 DNA: TGTGCCAGCAGCTTAGGGGGACAGGGCACCGGGGAGCTGTTTTTT.

The chain combines TRBV28 with TRBJ2-1; 10 bases line up with TRBD2. The V gene end was trimmed by 5 bases and the J gene end by 9 bases; junction bases not matched to a gene: 16. Germline CDR1 reads MDHEN; CDR2 reads SYDVKM. This CDR3 has 17 amino acids. DNA of the CDR3: TGTGCCAGCAGTCTGTTAGCGGGAGGAATGGTGGCGAGTGAGCAGTTCTTC. Protein product: CASSLLAGGMVASEQFF.

The chain carries TRBV2 and TRBJ2-7; the match to TRBD1 covers 10 bases. The length of the CDR3 is 16 residues. Unmatched junction bases numbered 10, after V lost 8 bases and J lost 0 bases. CDR1 SNHLY and CDR2 FYNNEI come from the germline V gene. CDR3 loop: CASPLARDRGSYEQYF. The CDR3 coding sequence is TGTGCCAGCCCCCTGGCACGGGACAGGGGCTCCTACGAGCAGTACTTC.

V and J are TRBV7-8 and TRBJ2-7; no clear D. This CDR3 contains 15 residues. Germline loops: CDR1 SGHVS, CDR2 FQNEAQ. V was pared by 1 base and J by 3 bases, with 13 bases between. The CDR3 DNA is TGTGCCAGCAGCTTAGGTCCGGATTCTCACTACGAGCAGTACTTC. This gives the protein CASSLGPDSHYEQYF.

This clone has a single count. The chain employs TRBV6-5 and TRBJ2-5; the match to TRBD2 covers 8 bases. The ends lost 2 bases at V and 3 bases at J; junction bases unmatched: 5. CDR3 length: 15 residues. The germline CDR1 and CDR2 sequences are MNHEY and SVGAGI. CDR3 DNA: TGTGCCAGCAGTTACCGGGTAGCGGGGAAAGAGACCCAGTACTTC. This codes for CASSYRVAGKETQYF.

V gene TRBV19 combines with J gene TRBJ2-1; tentatively, D is TRBD1 (5 bases). Germline CDR1 LNHDA, CDR2 SQIVND (reference sequence). The V gene lost 2 bases and the J gene lost 6 bases, with 14 bases spanning the gap. The CDR3 totals 15 residues. The CDR3 DNA follows: TGTGCCAGTAGTATAAGGGGTTGGGGTGGCAATGAGCAGTTCTTC. Protein sequence: CASSIRGWGGNEQFF.

This rearrangement joins TRBV4-1 to TRBJ1-5; D is possibly TRBD1 (6 bases). The length of the CDR3 is 17 residues. From germline, CDR1 is MGHRA and CDR2 YSYEKL. Trimming removed 0 bases from V and 1 base from J, with 13 bases in between. The CDR3 region is CASSQDLWGQSNQPQHF. The CDR3 region has the DNA TGCGCCAGCAGCCAAGATCTTTGGGGGCAAAGCAATCAGCCCCAGCATTTT.

In its sample, this clone was seen a few times. The chain has TRBV11-3 and TRBJ2-7; 7 bases are shared with TRBD1. The V segment lost 5 bases and the J segment 3 bases; nucleotides outside the gene matches: 4. The germline V gene encodes CDR1 SGHNT and CDR2 YENEEA. The CDR3 has 13 amino acids. The CDR3 nucleotides read TGTGCCAGCAGCCCGAGACAGGGCTACGAGCAGTACTTC. Protein sequence: CASSPRQGYEQYF.

The J gene is TRBJ2-7, the V gene TRBV2; TRBD2 aligns across 10 bases. This CDR3 contains 15 residues. The germline gives CDR1 SNHLY, CDR2 FYNNEI. V lost 7 bases, J lost 2 bases, and 8 bases stayed unmatched. The CDR3 is CASIISGGTTYEQYF. CDR3 DNA: TGTGCCAGCATCATTAGCGGGGGGACTACCTACGAGCAGTACTTC.

This chain connects TRBV9 to TRBJ1-1; D remains ambiguous. Germline values: CDR1 SGDLS, CDR2 YYNGEE. There are 17 residues in the CDR3. The V gene lost 3 bases and the J gene lost 0 bases, with 18 bases spanning the gap. CDR3 DNA sequence: TGTGCCAGCAGCGGCCACGATTCACACGGGCTGAACACTGAAGCTTTCTTT. It specifies CASSGHDSHGLNTEAFF. Full variable domain (outside the CDR3, taken from reference TRBV9 and TRBJ1-1): DSGVTQTPKHLITATGQRVTLRCSPRSGDLSVYWYQQSLDQGLQFLIQYYNGEERAKGNILERFSAQQFPDLHSELNLSSLELGDSALYFCASSGHDSHGLNTEAFFGQGTRLTVV.

The chain is built from TRBV19 and TRBJ1-1; unclear D gene. The length of the CDR3 is 12 residues. V lost 6 bases and J lost 0, with 5 bases in between. The germline gives CDR1 LNHDA, CDR2 SQIVND (reference sequence). CDR3 bases: TGTGCCAGTAGCCCCATGAACACTGAAGCTTTCTTT. Encoded protein: CASSPMNTEAFF.

The chain employs TRBV9 and TRBJ2-7, with a possible D match to TRBD2 (6 bases). This CDR3 is 14 amino acids long. V lost 3 bases and J 3 bases, leaving 13 bases between the germline ends. Germline loops: CDR1 SGDLS, CDR2 YYNGEE. The CDR3 here is CASSETSTVYEQYF. CDR3 DNA sequence: TGTGCCAGCAGCGAGACTAGTACCGTCTACGAGCAGTACTTC.

The chain couples TRBV6-6 to TRBJ2-1, with 7 bases aligning to TRBD2. V lost 4 bases and J lost 0; bases outside the gene matches: 6. The germline V gene has CDR1 MNHNY and CDR2 SVGAGI (reference sequence). The length of the CDR3 is 16 residues. CDR3 bases: TGTGCCAGCAGTTGGGCGGGAGCGAACTCCTACAATGAGCAGTTCTTC. It translates to CASSWAGANSYNEQFF.

This clone showed up just once. The gene calls are TRBV7-2 and TRBJ1-1; D is possibly TRBD1 (5 bases). This CDR3 is built from 17 residues. Trimming stripped 1 base from V and 0 bases from J, with 15 bases between. Germline CDR1 and CDR2: SGHTA and FQGNSA. CDR3: CASSLGRGTVMNTEAFF. The CDR3 DNA sequence: TGTGCCAGCAGCTTAGGAAGAGGGACGGTCATGAACACTGAAGCTTTCTTT.

The J gene is TRBJ2-1, the V gene TRBV30; 12 bases fit TRBD2. The junction had 0 bases not matched to a gene; V was cut back by 0 bases and J by 3 bases. The CDR3 consists of 15 residues. The germline V gene has CDR1 GTSNPN and CDR2 SVGIG (reference sequence). CDR3 DNA sequence: TGTGCCTGGAGTGTACTAGCGGGGGGCTACAATGAGCAGTTCTTC. Translating gives CAWSVLAGGYNEQFF.

This rearrangement joins TRBV27 to TRBJ1-3; D is uncertain. Germline-derived CDR1 and CDR2 are MNHEY and SMNVEV (reference sequence). The CDR3 is made up of 15 amino acids. Deletions cut 2 bases from V and 0 bases from J, with 8 bases between. CDR3: CASSLTGSSGNTIYF. The CDR3 DNA reads TGTGCCAGCAGTTTAACGGGATCCTCTGGAAACACCATATATTTT.

The chain uses TRBV28 and TRBJ1-4; a possible D gene is TRBD1 (6 bases). V lost 3 bases, J lost 0 bases, and 23 bases lay in between. CDR3 size: 20 residues. Germline lookup yields CDR1 MDHEN and CDR2 SYDVKM. As DNA, the CDR3 is TGTGCCAGCAGTTTCGGGGGCTCGACTCTGCCAACCTCAACTAATGAAAAACTGTTTTTT. It codes for CASSFGGSTLPTSTNEKLFF. Looking up the rest from reference TRBV28 and TRBJ1-4 gives the full variable domain: DVKVTQSSRYLVKRTGEKVFLECVQDMDHENMFWYRQDPGLGLRLIYFSYDVKMKEKGDIPEGYSVSREKKERFSLILESASTNQTSMYLCASSFGGSTLPTSTNEKLFFGSGTQLSVL.

This sequence joins TRBV13 and TRBJ2-5, with 12 positions matching TRBD2. CDR3 size: 17 residues. Germline V gives CDR1 PRHDT, CDR2 FYEKMQ (reference sequence). Unmatched junction bases numbered 7, after V lost 1 base and J lost 4 bases. CDR3: CASSLEETSGGTETQYF. The CDR3 region has the DNA TGTGCCAGCAGCTTAGAGGAGACTAGCGGGGGTACAGAGACCCAGTACTTC.

The genes are TRBV7-9 and TRBJ2-3; 7 bases agree with TRBD1. CDR3 length: 15 residues. Germline lookup yields CDR1 SEHNR and CDR2 FQNEAQ (reference sequence). Trimming removed 6 bases from V and 0 bases from J; junction bases left unmatched: 6. In DNA, the CDR3 is TGTGCCAGCAGGACAGGGTCCCATAGCACAGATACGCAGTATTTT. Residues: CASRTGSHSTDTQYF.

The gene calls are TRBV29-1 and TRBJ1-2; 8 nucleotides align to TRBD1. The CDR3 is 14 residues long. Trimming cost V 3 bases and J 3 bases; bases outside gene matches: 6. Germline V gene data show CDR1 as SQVTM and CDR2 as ANQGSEA. CDR3 sequence: CSVEYETGDYGYTF. CDR3 DNA sequence: TGCAGCGTTGAGTACGAGACAGGGGACTATGGCTACACCTTC.

J is TRBJ2-7 and V is TRBV5-5, with TRBD1 identical over 7 bases. The CDR3 length is 12 residues. V dropped 2 bases and J dropped 7; count of bases not matched to a gene: 3. CDR1 is SGHKS, CDR2 YYEKEE, per germline (reference sequence). CDR3 nucleotide sequence: TGTGCCAGCAGCTTTACAGGGGAGGAGCAGTACTTC. It translates to CASSFTGEEQYF.

The chain combines TRBV9 with TRBJ2-1, with a possible D match to TRBD1 (5 bases). The V end was cut by 7 bases, the J end by 2 bases, with 7 bases between. The CDR3 runs to 12 residues. Per germline, CDR1 SGDLS and CDR2 YYNGEE. CDR3 nucleotides: TGTGCCAGCCAGGGCACCTACAATGAGCAGTTCTTC. Protein product: CASQGTYNEQFF.

This clone was found a few times. The chain has TRBV7-9 and TRBJ1-2; a possible D gene is TRBD1 (6 bases). This CDR3 spans 15 amino acids. V was clipped by 0 bases and J by 6 bases, with 14 bases between them. The germline CDR1 and CDR2 sequences are SEHNR and FQNEAQ (reference sequence). Here the CDR3 DNA reads TGTGCCAGCAGCTTAGCTGTTGCAGGGGATGATGGCTACACCTTC. This sequence encodes CASSLAVAGDDGYTF.